A single sample gave rise to the 23 T cell receptor beta chains below, sequenced in a study of T cells in localized non-small cell lung cancer. Only in-frame clones appear in the TCRdb table, and some are missing; sequencing was by immunoSEQ multiplex PCR. The sample has over 2,000 clones; 20% to 25% are singletons. Sequencing was performed on lung tumor tissue, taken before any cancer treatment. These receptors were taken from a man aged 40 to 75 with stage II lung adenocarcinoma.

This clone was seen a handful of times. The chain joins TRBV6-7 to TRBJ1-1; D might be TRBD1 (5 bases). TRBV6-7 is an ORF; its function is uncertain. V was trimmed by 2 bases and J by 11 bases, leaving 9 bases between them. This CDR3 comprises 11 residues. The CDR3 spells CASSYAGSAFF. CDR3 nucleotides: TGTGCCAGCAGTTACGCAGGGAGTGCTTTCTTT.

This clone has more than one count but fewer than ten. V gene TRBV10-2 combines with J gene TRBJ1-1; D is unresolved. Trimming stripped 5 bases from V and 1 base from J, with 11 bases between. Looked up from germline, CDR1 is WSHSY and CDR2 is SAAADI. This CDR3 has 14 amino acids. CDR3 in DNA: TGCGCCAGCAGTCTTGGGGTGGCGAACACTGAAGCTTTCTTT. Protein product: CASSLGVANTEAFF.

This chain links TRBV11-3 with TRBJ2-1, with TRBD2 matching 7 bases. The V and J ends lost 2 bases and 4 bases, in that order; junction bases with no gene match: 8. Looked up from germline, CDR1 is SGHNT and CDR2 is YENEEA. This CDR3 contains 16 residues. In nucleotides, the CDR3 is TGTGCCAGCAGCTTATCTGGTGGGACTACTTACAATGAGCAGTTCTTC. Its translation is CASSLSGGTTYNEQFF.

The chain joins TRBV30 to TRBJ2-5, with D maybe TRBD1 (6 bases). The CDR3 is made up of 13 amino acids. CDR1 and CDR2 (germline): GTSNPN, SVGIG (reference sequence). The CDR3 DNA reads as TGTGCTGTGGGACAACAAAACCAAGAGACCCAGTACTTC. It specifies CAVGQQNQETQYF.

The chain is built from TRBV30 and TRBJ2-6; 12 bases are a match to TRBD1. The CDR3 length is 18 residues. The V gene's germline CDR1 is GTSNPN and CDR2 SVGIG (reference sequence). Trimming removed 0 bases from V and 0 bases from J; junction bases left unmatched: 3. The CDR3 sequence: CAWSVRDRGLSGANVLTF. The CDR3 region has the DNA TGTGCCTGGAGTGTACGGGACAGGGGGCTCTCTGGGGCCAACGTCCTGACTTTC.

The table lists this clone with a few counts. The V and J genes are TRBV12-2 and TRBJ2-2; TRBD2 is taken as the D call from the table, unchecked against the DNA. TRBV12-2 corresponds to a pseudogene. The CDR3 is 14 amino acids. The DNA of the CDR3 is TGTGCCAGTGCCCTAGCGGGCAACACCGGGGAGCTGTTTTTT. It yields the protein CASALAGNTGELFF.

This chain links TRBV6-8 with TRBJ1-2; tentatively, D is TRBD1 (6 bases). CDR3 size: 14 residues. Trimming left V 2 bases short and J 2 bases short, with 9 bases between. CDR1 and CDR2 (germline): MNHGY, SAAAGT. Written as DNA, the CDR3 is TGTGCCAGCAGTTACGGACAGATCAACTATGGCTACACCTTC. It is translated as CASSYGQINYGYTF.

By sample share, this clone is medium-sized (0.01 to 0.1%). The chain uses TRBV6-8 and TRBJ2-2; weak D call: TRBD1 (6 bases). CDR1 is MNHGY, CDR2 SAAAGT, per germline. The CDR3 has 12 amino acids. The V gene lost 10 bases and the J gene lost 7 bases, with 13 bases spanning the gap. The CDR3 nucleotides read TGTGCCACTAACAGGGTTGACGGGGAGCTGTTTTTT. Translated: CATNRVDGELFF.

This clone was counted only a few times. The J gene is TRBJ2-5, the V gene TRBV11-3; 8 bases match TRBD2. Looked up from germline, CDR1 is SGHNT and CDR2 is YENEEA. After removal of 4 bases from V and 2 bases from J, the junction contained 9 bases not matched to a gene. CDR3 length equals 16 residues. CDR3 sequence (DNA): TGTGCCAGCAGCTCCCTAACGGGAGGGATTCAAGAGACCCAGTACTTC. This codes for CASSSLTGGIQETQYF.

This clone was seen only a few times. V and J are TRBV6-8 and TRBJ2-1; possibly TRBD2 for D (5 bases). This CDR3 has 16 amino acids. Between the trimmed V and J ends, which lost 2 bases and 0 bases, there was a span of 11 bases. From germline, CDR1 is MNHGY and CDR2 SAAAGT. The CDR3 loop is CASSYASGSSYNEQFF. As DNA, the CDR3 is TGTGCCAGCAGTTACGCGTCGGGGAGCTCCTACAATGAGCAGTTCTTC.

V is TRBV30 and J is TRBJ1-1; D call uncertain. CDR3 length equals 13 residues. V was trimmed by 3 bases and J by 0 bases, leaving 8 bases between them. Germline CDR1 reads GTSNPN; CDR2 reads SVGIG (reference sequence). The CDR3 region is CAWSVNLNTEAFF. CDR3 nucleotides: TGTGCCTGGAGCGTCAATTTGAACACTGAAGCTTTCTTT.

This clone occurred a few times. The J gene is TRBJ1-3, the V gene TRBV25-1, with TRBD1 identical over 9 bases. This CDR3 contains 17 residues. Germline V gives CDR1 MGHDK, CDR2 SYGVNS. After removal of 0 bases from V and 2 bases from J, the junction contained 5 bases not matched to a gene. The CDR3 DNA follows: TGTGCCAGCAGTGAATATGGAAGGGACAGGGCTGGAAACACCATATATTTT. Translation gives CASSEYGRDRAGNTIYF.

This chain uses TRBV11-3 with TRBJ2-5; D call uncertain. The CDR3 extends over 14 amino acids. Germline assignment: CDR1 SGHNT and CDR2 YENEEA. V was cut by 0 bases and J by 4 bases, with 9 bases left in between. The CDR3 sequence: CASSLEYLRETQYF. CDR3 nucleotides: TGTGCCAGCAGCTTAGAGTATCTGAGAGAGACCCAGTACTTC.

The J gene is TRBJ2-7, the V gene TRBV5-1; 10 positions agree with TRBD2. Germline V CDR1 and CDR2: SGHRS, YFSETQ. The CDR3 is 14 residues long. Trimming cost V 4 bases and J 2 bases; bases outside gene matches: 3. The CDR3 bases are TGCGCCAGCAGCGGCACTAGCGGGACCTACGAGCAGTACTTC. It codes for CASSGTSGTYEQYF.

The gene calls are TRBV6-8 and TRBJ1-1, with a tentative D call TRBD1 (5 bases). Deletions cut 4 bases from V and 1 base from J, with 13 bases between. CDR3 length: 15 amino acids. Germline V gene data show CDR1 as MNHGY and CDR2 as SAAAGT. The CDR3 sequence is CASSSLGHPNTEAFF. CDR3 DNA sequence: TGTGCCAGCAGTTCCTTAGGACACCCGAACACTGAAGCTTTCTTT.

This clone turned up a few times. CDR3 in DNA: TGTGCCAGCAGCTTCGGAGGGGGTGAAGAAAAACTGTTTTTT. This sequence encodes CASSFGGGEEKLFF. This chain connects TRBV11-3 to TRBJ1-4; D might be TRBD1 (6 bases). Germline V gene data show CDR1 as SGHNT and CDR2 as YENEEA. The CDR3 runs to 14 residues. Trimming removed 3 bases at V and 8 bases at J, with 13 bases between.

Written as DNA, the CDR3 is TGTGCCAGCACCCCGGGACAGAGCTCTGGAAACACCATATATTTT. Translating it yields CASTPGQSSGNTIYF. This chain links TRBV28 with TRBJ1-3; 7 bases map to TRBD1. The CDR3 length is 15 residues. The V segment lost 7 bases and the J segment 0 bases; nucleotides outside the gene matches: 6. The V gene's germline CDR1 is MDHEN and CDR2 SYDVKM.

The chain links TRBV25-1 to TRBJ2-3; the match to TRBD1 covers 7 bases. The CDR3 covers 16 residues. The germline V gene has CDR1 MGHDK and CDR2 SYGVNS. V lost 0 bases and J lost 6; bases outside the gene matches: 9. Written as DNA, the CDR3 is TGTGCCAGCAGTGAATACGAGGGGGCGATTGATGATACGCAGTATTTT. This gives the protein CASSEYEGAIDDTQYF.

This clone was found a few times. The genes are TRBV6-8 and TRBJ1-2; D call uncertain. V shed 6 bases and J shed 4 bases, with 12 bases lying between them. The CDR3 is made up of 13 amino acids. Per germline, CDR1 MNHGY and CDR2 SAAAGT. In DNA form, the CDR3 reads TGTGCCAGCAGGGGTCGAGCTTTCTATGGCTACACCTTC. Protein sequence: CASRGRAFYGYTF.

The rearrangement links TRBV19 to TRBJ2-1, with TRBD2 matching 9 bases. The CDR3 sequence is 15 residues long. V shed 6 bases and J 3 bases; nucleotides not matched to a gene: 6. Per germline, CDR1 LNHDA and CDR2 SQIVND (reference sequence). This chain's CDR3 is CASRSWREGYNEQFF. CDR3 sequence (DNA): TGTGCCAGTAGGTCATGGCGGGAGGGCTACAATGAGCAGTTCTTC.

This chain links TRBV18 with TRBJ1-5; 8 nucleotides line up with TRBD1. CDR3 size: 14 residues. With 5 bases clipped from V and 6 bases from J, the junction kept 6 bases outside the gene matches. CDR1 and CDR2 (germline): KGHSH, LQKENI. The CDR3 nucleotides read TGTGCCAGCTCAAGGACAGGGTTGTTTCAGCCCCAGCATTTT. Protein product: CASSRTGLFQPQHF.

This clone is classed as large (0.1 to 1%). The J gene is TRBJ1-1, the V gene TRBV6-8; D perhaps matches TRBD1 (6 bases). Per the germline V gene, CDR1 is MNHGY and CDR2 is SAAAGT. Trimming shortened V by 3 bases and J by 1 base, and 18 bases separated the two germline ends. CDR3 length: 17 amino acids. The CDR3 protein is CASSYSLVGTTNTEAFF. The CDR3 DNA sequence: TGTGCCAGCAGTTATTCTCTGGTCGGGACAACGAACACTGAAGCTTTCTTT.

This clone was seen more than once but under ten times. This chain connects TRBV6-8 to TRBJ1-1; D remains unclear. The CDR3 runs 14 residues. Trimming took 2 bases from V and 7 from J, leaving 14 bases between them. Per germline, CDR1 MNHGY and CDR2 SAAAGT. CDR3 nucleotides: TGTGCCAGCAGTTACCCTGCCGCAGGCGGTGAAGCTTTCTTT. It codes for CASSYPAAGGEAFF.